This T cell receptor beta chain came from a study of long-term antiretroviral therapy in people with HIV. Study details: The immediate-ART recommendation dates to 2015, and the earliest samples predate it by about a decade.

Whole-study results and caveats: Blood dates from the mid-2000s to the late 2010s, possibly under older ART regimens.

The CDR3 extends over 14 amino acids. V lost 0 bases and J lost 1, with 7 bases in between. CDR1 is SGHRS and CDR2 is YFSETQ in the germline V gene. Samples were assayed with immunoSEQ v3.0 at survey level. Per-sample targets for sequencing were roughly 40,000-50,000 T-cell genomes. The data were produced by immunoSEQ multiplex PCR, yet TCRdb's version contains in-frame clones alone and is incomplete. The sample has 35,000 to 45,000 clones, about 93% seen once; the top ten hold 3.6%. In the case of this clone: Its antigen is not identified.

Two or more post-ART PBMC samples, plus at least one pre-ART sample, were available for each donor. The chain has TRBV5-1 and TRBJ1-1; D call uncertain. The receptor was isolated from a woman in her 50s with HIV. This sample comprised unsorted PBMCs, obtained 4.1 years after starting antiretroviral therapy. CDR3 coding DNA: TGCGCCAGCAGCTTGGCCGGACCGAACACTGAAGCTTTCTTT. Translated, it gives CASSLAGPNTEAFF.